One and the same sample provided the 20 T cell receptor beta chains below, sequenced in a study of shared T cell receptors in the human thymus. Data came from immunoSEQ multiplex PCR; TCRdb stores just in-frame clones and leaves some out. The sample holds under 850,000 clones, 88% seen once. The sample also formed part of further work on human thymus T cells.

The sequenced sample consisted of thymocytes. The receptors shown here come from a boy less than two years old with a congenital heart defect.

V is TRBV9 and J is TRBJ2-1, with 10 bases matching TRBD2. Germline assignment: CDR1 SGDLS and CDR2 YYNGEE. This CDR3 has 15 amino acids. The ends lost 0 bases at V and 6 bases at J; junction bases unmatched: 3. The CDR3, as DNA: TGTGCCAGCAGCGTAGATAGCGGGAGGACCAATGAGCAGTTCTTC. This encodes CASSVDSGRTNEQFF.

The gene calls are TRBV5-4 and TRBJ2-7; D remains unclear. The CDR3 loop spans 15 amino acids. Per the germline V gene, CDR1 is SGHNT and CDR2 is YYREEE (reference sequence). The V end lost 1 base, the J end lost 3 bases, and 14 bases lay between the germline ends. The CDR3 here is CASSLTRSSYYEQYF. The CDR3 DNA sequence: TGTGCCAGCAGCTTGACGCGAAGTTCCTACTACGAGCAGTACTTC.

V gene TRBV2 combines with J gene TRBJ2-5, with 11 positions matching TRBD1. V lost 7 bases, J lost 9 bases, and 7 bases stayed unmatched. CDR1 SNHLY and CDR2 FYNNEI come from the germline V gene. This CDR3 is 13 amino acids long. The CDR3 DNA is TGTGCCAGCACTACGGGACAGGGGGAGGCCCAGTACTTC. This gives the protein CASTTGQGEAQYF.

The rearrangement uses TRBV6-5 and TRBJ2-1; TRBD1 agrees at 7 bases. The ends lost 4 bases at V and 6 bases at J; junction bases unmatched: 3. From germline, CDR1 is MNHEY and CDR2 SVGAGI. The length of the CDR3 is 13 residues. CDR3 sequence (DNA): TGTGCCAGCAGTTCGGGACAGCCCAATGAGCAGTTCTTC. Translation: CASSSGQPNEQFF.

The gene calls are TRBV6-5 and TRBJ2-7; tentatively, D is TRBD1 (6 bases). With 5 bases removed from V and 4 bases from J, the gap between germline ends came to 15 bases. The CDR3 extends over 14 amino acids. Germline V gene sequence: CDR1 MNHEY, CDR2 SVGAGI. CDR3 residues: CASSARQAGYEQYF. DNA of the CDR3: TGTGCCAGCAGTGCCAGACAGGCCGGGTACGAGCAGTACTTC.

This CDR3 reads CASSPKRAGELFF. In nucleotides, the CDR3 is TGTGCCAGCAGCCCCAAGCGAGCCGGGGAGCTGTTTTTT. The chain is built from TRBV28 and TRBJ2-2; D gene unclear. Per the germline V gene, CDR1 is MDHEN and CDR2 is SYDVKM. The CDR3 length is 13 residues. V gave up 6 bases and J gave up 6 bases, with 11 bases separating them.

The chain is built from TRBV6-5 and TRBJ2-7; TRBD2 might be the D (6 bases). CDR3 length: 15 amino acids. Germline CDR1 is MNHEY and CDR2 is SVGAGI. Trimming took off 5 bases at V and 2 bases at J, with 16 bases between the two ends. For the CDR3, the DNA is TGTGCCAGCAGTCCTTCCGGGGGTAAAACCTACGAGCAGTACTTC. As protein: CASSPSGGKTYEQYF.

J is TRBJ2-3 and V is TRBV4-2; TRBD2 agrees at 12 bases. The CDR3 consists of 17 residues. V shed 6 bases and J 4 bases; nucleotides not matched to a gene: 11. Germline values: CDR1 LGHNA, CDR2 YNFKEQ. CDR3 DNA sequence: TGTGCCAGCAGTCTACGAGCGACTAGCGGGAGTTCAGATACGCAGTATTTT. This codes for CASSLRATSGSSDTQYF.

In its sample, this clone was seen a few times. CDR3 nucleotides: TGTGCCAGCAGTGACAGGGGGCGAACCCACGAGCAGTACTTC. The encoded protein is CASSDRGRTHEQYF. V and J are TRBV6-5 and TRBJ2-7; TRBD1 aligns across 10 bases. The germline V gene has CDR1 MNHEY and CDR2 SVGAGI. V lost 5 bases and J lost 5; bases outside the gene matches: 6. The CDR3 is made up of 14 amino acids.

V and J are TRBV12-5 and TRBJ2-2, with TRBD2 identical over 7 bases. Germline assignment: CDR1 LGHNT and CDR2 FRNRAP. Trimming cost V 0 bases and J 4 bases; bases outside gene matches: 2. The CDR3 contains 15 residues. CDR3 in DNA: TGTGCTAGTGGTTTGGTACGCGGGGGCACCGGGGAGCTGTTTTTT. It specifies CASGLVRGGTGELFF.

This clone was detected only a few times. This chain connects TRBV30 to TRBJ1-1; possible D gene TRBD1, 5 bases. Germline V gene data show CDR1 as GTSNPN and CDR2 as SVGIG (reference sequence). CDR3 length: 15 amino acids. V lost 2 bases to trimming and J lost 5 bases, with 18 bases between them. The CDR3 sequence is CAWSPRGRRGTEAFF. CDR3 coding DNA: TGTGCCTGGAGTCCACGGGGGAGGAGGGGAACTGAAGCTTTCTTT.

Here the CDR3 reads CASSFEGSSYNEQFF. The CDR3 coding sequence is TGTGCCAGCAGCTTTGAGGGAAGCTCCTACAATGAGCAGTTCTTC. V and J are TRBV7-9 and TRBJ2-1; perhaps TRBD2 as D (5 bases). Germline V lookup: CDR1 SEHNR, CDR2 FQNEAQ (reference sequence). This CDR3 has 15 amino acids. V lost 3 bases to trimming and J lost 0 bases, with 9 bases between them.

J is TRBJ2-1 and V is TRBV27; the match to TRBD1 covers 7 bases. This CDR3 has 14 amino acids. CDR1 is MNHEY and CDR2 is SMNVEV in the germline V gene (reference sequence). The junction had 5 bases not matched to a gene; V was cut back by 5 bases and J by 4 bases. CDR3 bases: TGTGCCAGCAGTCCCGGGACAGCTTACAATGAGCAGTTCTTC. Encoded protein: CASSPGTAYNEQFF.

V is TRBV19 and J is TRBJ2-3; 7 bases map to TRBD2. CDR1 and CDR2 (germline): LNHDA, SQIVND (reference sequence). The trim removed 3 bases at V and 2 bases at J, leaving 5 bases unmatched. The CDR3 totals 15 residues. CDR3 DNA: TGTGCCAGTAGTATCCTAGCGGACCACACAGATACGCAGTATTTT. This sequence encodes CASSILADHTDTQYF.

CDR3 DNA sequence: TGTGCCAGCATTAACCCTTTGGAAAGCGGGGTAAACATTCAGTACTTC. Its protein product is CASINPLESGVNIQYF. This chain uses TRBV2 with TRBJ2-4; 7 nucleotides match TRBD2. CDR3 size: 16 residues. The germline gives CDR1 SNHLY, CDR2 FYNNEI. Trimming cost V 7 bases and J 6 bases; bases outside gene matches: 15.

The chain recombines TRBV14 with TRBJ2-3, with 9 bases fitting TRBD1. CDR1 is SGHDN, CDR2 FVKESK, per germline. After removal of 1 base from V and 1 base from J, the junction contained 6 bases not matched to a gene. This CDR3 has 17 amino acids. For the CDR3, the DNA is TGTGCCAGCAGCCAAGGGGGACAGGGACGAGGCACAGATACGCAGTATTTT. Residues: CASSQGGQGRGTDTQYF. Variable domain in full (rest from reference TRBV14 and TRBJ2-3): EAGVTQFPSHSVIEKGQTVTLRCDPISGHDNLYWYRRVMGKEIKFLLHFVKESKQDESGMPNNRFLAERTGGTYSTLKVQPAELEDSGVYFCASSQGGQGRGTDTQYFGPGTRLTVL.

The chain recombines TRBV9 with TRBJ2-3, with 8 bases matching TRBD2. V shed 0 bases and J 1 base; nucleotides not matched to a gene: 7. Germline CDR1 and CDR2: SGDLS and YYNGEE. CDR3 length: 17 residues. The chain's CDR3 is CASSVDETSEGTDTQYF. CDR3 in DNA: TGTGCCAGCAGCGTAGATGAGACTAGCGAGGGCACAGATACGCAGTATTTT.

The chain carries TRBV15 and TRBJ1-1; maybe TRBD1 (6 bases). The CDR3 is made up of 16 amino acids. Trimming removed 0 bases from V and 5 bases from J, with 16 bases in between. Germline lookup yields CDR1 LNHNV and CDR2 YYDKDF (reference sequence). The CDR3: CATSREVGGAGTEAFF. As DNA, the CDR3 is TGTGCCACCAGCAGAGAGGTCGGGGGGGCTGGGACTGAAGCTTTCTTT.

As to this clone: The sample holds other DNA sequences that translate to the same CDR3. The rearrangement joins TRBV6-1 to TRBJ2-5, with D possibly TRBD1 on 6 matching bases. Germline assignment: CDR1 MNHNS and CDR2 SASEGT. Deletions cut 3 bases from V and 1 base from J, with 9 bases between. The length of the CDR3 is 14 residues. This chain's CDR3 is CASSEGRGQETQYF. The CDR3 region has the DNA TGTGCCAGCAGTGAGGGCAGGGGCCAAGAGACCCAGTACTTC.

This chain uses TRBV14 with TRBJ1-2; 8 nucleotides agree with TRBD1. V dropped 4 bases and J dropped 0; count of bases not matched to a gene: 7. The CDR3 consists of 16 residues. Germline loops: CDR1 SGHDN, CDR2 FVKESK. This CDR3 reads CASSPRTGRTNYGYTF. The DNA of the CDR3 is TGTGCCAGCAGCCCCCGGACAGGGCGAACTAACTATGGCTACACCTTC. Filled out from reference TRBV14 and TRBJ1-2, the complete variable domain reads EAGVTQFPSHSVIEKGQTVTLRCDPISGHDNLYWYRRVMGKEIKFLLHFVKESKQDESGMPNNRFLAERTGGTYSTLKVQPAELEDSGVYFCASSPRTGRTNYGYTFGSGTRLTVV.